This T cell receptor (beta chain) was identified in a study of T cells after yellow fever vaccination. Findings of the study overall: Weaker, the secondary response peaked sooner, at day 5 versus 15.

This clonotype was detected only a few times. Its antigen is currently unknown. The CDR3 runs 14 residues. From germline, CDR1 is MGHRA and CDR2 YSYEKL. V was clipped by 3 bases and J by 3 bases, with 11 bases between them. By 5'RACE template switching, TCR cDNA was produced, with a universal primer site and UMIs added in the process. TCRdb passed the 5' RACE reads through MiXCR, listing each CDR3 protein once. Of about 320,000 distinct CDR3 sequences listed, about 10% were seen once; the top ten hold 3% to 3.5%. The sample here was CD4+ T cells sorted from PBMCs, taken 45 days after the yellow fever booster vaccination. The gene calls are TRBV4-1 and TRBJ1-2, with D perhaps TRBD1 (5 bases). The source of this sequence is a man aged 18 to 30 who received the YFV17D yellow fever vaccine. CDR3 residues: CASSHMGPHYGYTF. CDR3 nucleotide sequence: TGCGCCAGCAGCCACATGGGACCCCACTATGGCTACACCTTC.